Presented here are 18 T cell receptor beta chains from one specimen sequenced in a study of blood T cell repertoires in COVID-19. TCRdb's copy holds only in-frame clones and misses some; the assay was immunoSEQ multiplex PCR. Altogether roughly 410,000 clones are present, roughly 90% being singletons, with the ten largest covering about 1.2%. The sequencing input was peripheral blood. Source of these receptors: a man aged 40-49 years with acute or convalescent COVID-19.

V is TRBV19 and J is TRBJ1-2; 11 bases align to TRBD1. With V trimmed by 7 bases and J by 2 bases, 9 bases remained unmatched. The germline V gene encodes CDR1 LNHDA and CDR2 SQIVND (reference sequence). CDR3 length: 16 amino acids. Here the CDR3 DNA reads TGTGCCAGTATCGTCGTCGGGGACAGGGGGAACTATGGCTACACCTTC. It specifies CASIVVGDRGNYGYTF.

The rearrangement uses TRBV13 and TRBJ2-1; 7 bases line up with TRBD2. Germline CDR1 and CDR2: PRHDT and FYEKMQ (reference sequence). J lost 5 bases, V lost 5 bases, and 6 bases had no gene match. There are 14 residues in the CDR3. The CDR3: CASSPRGSDNEQFF. CDR3 sequence (DNA): TGTGCCAGCAGCCCGCGGGGGTCGGACAATGAGCAGTTCTTC. Full variable domain (remainder filled in from reference TRBV13 and TRBJ2-1): AAGVIQSPRHLIKEKRETATLKCYPIPRHDTVYWYQQGPGQDPQFLISFYEKMQSDKGSIPDRFSAQQFSDYHSELNMSSLELGDSALYFCASSPRGSDNEQFFGPGTRLTVL.

The chain uses TRBV3-1 (or the pseudogene TRBV3-2) and TRBJ2-2; D remains ambiguous. Germline CDR1 and CDR2: LGHDT and YNNKEL (reference sequence). The V gene lost 4 bases and the J gene lost 2 bases, with 8 bases spanning the gap. The CDR3 is made up of 14 amino acids. The CDR3 bases are TGTGCCAGCAGCCCCCCCCCTAACACCGGGGAGCTGTTTTTT. Amino acid sequence: CASSPPPNTGELFF.

The chain joins TRBV6-1 to TRBJ1-1, with D uncertain. The CDR3 is made up of 15 amino acids. CDR1 MNHNS and CDR2 SASEGT come from the germline V gene. The ends were cut back, 3 bases at V and 4 bases at J, with 15 bases in the middle. This CDR3 is CASSEPPLRITEAFF. CDR3 nucleotides: TGTGCCAGCAGTGAGCCGCCGCTGAGGATCACTGAAGCTTTCTTT.

The genes are TRBV7-9 and TRBJ2-1; tentatively, D is TRBD2 (6 bases). The CDR3 spans 18 residues. Trimming removed 0 bases at V and 4 bases at J, with 19 bases between. The germline V gene encodes CDR1 SEHNR and CDR2 FQNEAQ (reference sequence). This chain's CDR3 is CASSLAGRGSNRYNEQFF. In DNA form, the CDR3 reads TGTGCCAGCAGCTTAGCGGGGCGGGGAAGTAATCGGTACAATGAGCAGTTCTTC.

This chain links TRBV9 with TRBJ1-6, with 7 bases aligning to TRBD1. CDR1 SGDLS and CDR2 YYNGEE come from the germline V gene. Germline trimming cut 4 bases from V and 2 bases from J; bases unmatched to any gene: 6. This CDR3 comprises 16 residues. CDR3 region: CASSTRQGTYNSPLHF. CDR3 in DNA: TGTGCCAGCAGCACTAGACAGGGAACCTATAATTCACCCCTCCACTTT.

The table lists this clone with a few counts. This chain uses TRBV18 with TRBJ2-6; tentatively, D is TRBD1 (5 bases). V lost 5 bases and J lost 1, with 9 bases in between. CDR1 KGHSH and CDR2 LQKENI come from the germline V gene. The CDR3 covers 15 residues. The CDR3 loop reads CASSISGSGANVLTF. The CDR3 nucleotides are TGTGCCAGCTCAATATCAGGGTCTGGGGCCAACGTCCTGACTTTC.

This clone was recorded only once. J is TRBJ1-2 and V is TRBV6-5; D might be TRBD1 (6 bases). V lost 6 bases, J lost 4 bases, and 12 bases lay in between. Per the germline V gene, CDR1 is MNHEY and CDR2 is SVGAGI. This CDR3 contains 13 residues. The CDR3, as DNA: TGTGCCAGCAGCGCAACAGGGTCCTATGGCTACACCTTC. Protein product: CASSATGSYGYTF.

The chain recombines TRBV29-1 with TRBJ1-1; TRBD1 aligns across 8 bases. The junction had 3 bases not matched to a gene; V was cut back by 1 base and J by 5 bases. This CDR3 contains 13 residues. Germline CDR1 SQVTM, CDR2 ANQGSEA. Here the CDR3 DNA reads TGCAGCGTTGAAGGGACAGGGCGAACTGAAGCTTTCTTT. This codes for CSVEGTGRTEAFF.

The chain couples TRBV19 to TRBJ1-3; 9 bases line up with TRBD1. Germline CDR1 and CDR2: LNHDA and SQIVND (reference sequence). The CDR3 is 16 residues long. Trimming cost V 8 bases and J 2 bases; bases outside gene matches: 10. The CDR3 nucleotides read TGTGCCAGTGGGACAGGGATGCCGCGGGCTGGAAACACCATATATTTT. Translation: CASGTGMPRAGNTIYF. The full variable domain, its missing parts supplied by reference TRBV19 and TRBJ1-3, is DGGITQSPKYLFRKEGQNVTLSCEQNLNHDAMYWYRQDPGQGLRLIYYSQIVNDFQKGDIAEGYSVSREKKESFPLTVTSAQKNPTAFYLCASGTGMPRAGNTIYFGEGSWLTVV.

V is TRBV27 and J is TRBJ2-2; TRBD1 agrees at 7 bases. The germline V gene encodes CDR1 MNHEY and CDR2 SMNVEV (reference sequence). The junction had 3 bases not matched to a gene; V was cut back by 2 bases and J by 6 bases. This CDR3 contains 14 residues. CDR3 DNA sequence: TGTGCCAGCAGTTTAAGGGGGCGACCCGGGGAGCTGTTTTTT. Translated: CASSLRGRPGELFF.

The chain joins TRBV27 to TRBJ2-3; D is possibly TRBD1 (6 bases). Trimming pared 3 bases from V and 5 bases from J, leaving 21 bases between. The CDR3 length is 17 residues. Per germline, CDR1 MNHEY and CDR2 SMNVEV (reference sequence). The chain's CDR3 is CASSFLMVQGQIDTQYF. The CDR3, as DNA: TGTGCCAGCAGTTTTCTTATGGTTCAGGGGCAGATAGATACGCAGTATTTT.

This clone appeared a few times. This sequence joins TRBV11-2 and TRBJ1-2; no clear D gene. CDR3 length: 13 amino acids. V was clipped by 5 bases and J by 5 bases, with 12 bases between them. Germline loops: CDR1 SGHAT, CDR2 FQNNGV. Written as DNA, the CDR3 is TGTGCCAGCAGCGCCGGGGTGGGTTATGGCTACACCTTC. Translated, it gives CASSAGVGYGYTF. Full variable domain (missing parts from reference TRBV11-2 and TRBJ1-2): EAGVAQSPRYKIIEKRQSVAFWCNPISGHATLYWYQQILGQGPKLLIQFQNNGVVDDSQLPKDRFSAERLKGVDSTLKIQPAKLEDSAVYLCASSAGVGYGYTFGSGTRLTVV.

J is TRBJ2-7 and V is TRBV5-4, with a tentative D call TRBD1 (6 bases). From germline, CDR1 is SGHNT and CDR2 YYREEE (reference sequence). The V end was cut by 0 bases, the J end by 6 bases, with 13 bases between. The CDR3 is made up of 14 amino acids. The CDR3 loop reads CASSLAGGLSEQYF. CDR3 bases: TGTGCCAGCAGCTTGGCTGGGGGCCTCTCCGAGCAGTACTTC.

The rearrangement joins TRBV27 to TRBJ2-2; 8 bases agree with TRBD1. CDR1 is MNHEY and CDR2 is SMNVEV in the germline V gene (reference sequence). J lost 1 base, V lost 3 bases, and 4 bases had no gene match. The CDR3 has 16 residues. The CDR3 DNA reads as TGTGCCAGCAGTTTCTGGGACAGGTTGAACACCGGGGAGCTGTTTTTT. This codes for CASSFWDRLNTGELFF.

The rearrangement links TRBV20-1 to TRBJ1-1; D gene ambiguous. The V gene's germline CDR1 is DFQATT and CDR2 SNEGSKA (reference sequence). The CDR3 length is 11 residues. V was pared by 2 bases and J by 11 bases, with 12 bases between. The CDR3 loop reads CSARQALNAFF. Written as DNA, the CDR3 is TGCAGTGCTAGACAGGCACTGAACGCTTTCTTT.

The V and J genes are TRBV2 and TRBJ1-1, with 10 nucleotides matching TRBD1. CDR1 is SNHLY and CDR2 is FYNNEI in the germline V gene. The length of the CDR3 is 16 residues. Unmatched junction bases numbered 9, after V lost 8 bases and J lost 0 bases. CDR3 sequence reads: CASSRQGALLNTEAFF. The CDR3 DNA follows: TGTGCCAGCTCTAGACAGGGGGCTTTATTGAACACTGAAGCTTTCTTT. Full variable domain (missing parts from reference TRBV2 and TRBJ1-1): EPEVTQTPSHQVTQMGQEVILRCVPISNHLYFYWYRQILGQKVEFLVSFYNNEISEKSEIFDDQFSVERPDGSNFTLKIRSTKLEDSAMYFCASSRQGALLNTEAFFGQGTRLTVV.

This chain uses TRBV28 with TRBJ2-2, with D hard to call. Germline lookup yields CDR1 MDHEN and CDR2 SYDVKM. The CDR3 is 15 amino acids. Trimming stripped 1 base from V and 5 bases from J, with 11 bases between. The CDR3 DNA sequence: TGTGCCAGCAGTTTATTTGGCCAGAGGACCGGGGAGCTGTTTTTT. Its protein product is CASSLFGQRTGELFF. Looking up the rest from reference TRBV28 and TRBJ2-2 gives the full variable domain: DVKVTQSSRYLVKRTGEKVFLECVQDMDHENMFWYRQDPGLGLRLIYFSYDVKMKEKGDIPEGYSVSREKKERFSLILESASTNQTSMYLCASSLFGQRTGELFFGEGSRLTVL.